Listed below are T cell receptor beta chains from one sample, sequenced in a study of CD8+ T cells in alopecia areata. Data came from immunoSEQ multiplex PCR; TCRdb stores just in-frame clones and leaves some out. The sample contains roughly 180,000 clones, 50% to 70% of which appear only once. Sequenced here: CD4+ T cells sorted from blood, sampled at week 0. The receptors shown here come from a human donor with alopecia areata. The CDR3 runs from the conserved cysteine through the conserved F or W. The D gene is left open where the match is weak. Expanded clones get a size class; other rows say once, few or many, or leave the size out.

cdr3_length j_call clone_size d_call v_call cdr3_aa cdr3_nt
14 TRBJ1-6 - - TRBV7-9 CASSTGGQNSPLHF TGTGCCAGCAGCACCGGGGGCCAGAATTCACCCCTCCACTTT
12 TRBJ1-1 - - TRBV30 CAWIIGNTEAFF TGTGCCTGGATAATCGGGAACACTGAAGCTTTCTTT
12 TRBJ1-1 - - TRBV30 CAWSDQNTEAFF TGTGCCTGGAGTGACCAGAACACTGAAGCTTTCTTT
14 TRBJ2-7 - - TRBV9 CASSVDLSASEQYF TGTGCCAGCAGCGTAGATCTGAGTGCCAGCGAGCAGTACTTC
12 TRBJ2-5 few - TRBV7-2 CASSPRGGTQYF TGTGCCAGCAGCCCCCGCGGTGGGACCCAGTACTTC
12 TRBJ1-3 - - TRBV15 CATSRDEYTIYF TGTGCCACCAGCAGAGACGAGTACACCATATATTTT
14 TRBJ2-2 - - TRBV29-1 CSVDGGAPTGELFF TGCAGCGTTGACGGCGGGGCGCCCACCGGGGAGCTGTTTTTT
14 TRBJ2-7 - - TRBV4-1 CASSQVQPTNEQYF TGCGCCAGCAGCCAAGTCCAACCCACTAACGAGCAGTACTTC
16 TRBJ2-3 few TRBD1 TRBV9 CASSVGKTGATDTQYF TGTGCCAGCAGCGTAGGCAAAACAGGGGCCACAGATACGCAGTATTTT
13 TRBJ1-6 - - TRBV30 CATESLVNSPLHF TGTGCCACTGAGAGTTTAGTCAATTCACCCCTCCACTTT
14 TRBJ1-4 - - TRBV7-2 CASSLGGLREKLFF TGTGCCAGCAGCTTAGGGGGGCTACGTGAAAAACTGTTTTTT
11 TRBJ2-7 few - TRBV29-1 CSVGRDYEQYF TGCAGCGTTGGCAGGGACTACGAGCAGTACTTC
13 TRBJ2-5 - TRBD1 TRBV25-1 CASSRQGDETQYF TGTGCCAGCAGCCGACAGGGGGATGAGACCCAGTACTTC
12 TRBJ2-3 - - TRBV2 CASNPLGATQYF TGTGCCAGTAACCCTTTGGGCGCTACGCAGTATTTT
14 TRBJ1-6 - - TRBV2 CASSGDSVMSPLHF TGTGCCAGCAGTGGGGACTCCGTCATGTCACCCCTCCACTTT
15 TRBJ2-1 - TRBD1 TRBV7-2 CASSWGQGAYNEQFF TGTGCCAGCAGCTGGGGACAGGGGGCTTACAATGAGCAGTTCTTC
15 TRBJ2-5 - - TRBV7-2 CASSLSQGGEETQYF TGTGCCAGCAGCTTATCTCAGGGGGGAGAAGAGACCCAGTACTTC
15 TRBJ2-3 few - TRBV29-1 CSVTSRGTSTDTQYF TGCAGCGTTACTTCCAGAGGTACTAGCACAGATACGCAGTATTTT
14 TRBJ1-1 - - TRBV5-1 CASSSQGQRTEAFF TGCGCCAGCAGCTCCCAGGGGCAAAGAACTGAAGCTTTCTTT
16 TRBJ2-6 - - TRBV5-4 CASSPAGMTGANVLTF TGTGCCAGCAGCCCGGCAGGGATGACTGGGGCCAACGTCCTGACTTTC
12 TRBJ1-2 - - TRBV29-1 CSVEDLGRGYTF TGCAGCGTTGAAGATCTGGGGAGAGGCTACACCTTC
12 TRBJ2-1 - TRBD2 TRBV29-1 CSLAGVSNEQFF TGCAGCCTAGCGGGGGTAAGCAATGAGCAGTTCTTC
19 TRBJ1-5 - TRBD1 TRBV5-6 CASSTRQGDIFNSNQPQHF TGTGCCAGCAGCACAAGACAGGGGGACATTTTCAATAGCAATCAGCCCCAGCATTTT
15 TRBJ2-1 - - TRBV6-1 CASSEAQGGFNEQFF TGTGCCAGCAGTGAAGCACAGGGAGGGTTCAATGAGCAGTTCTTC
16 TRBJ2-3 many - TRBV19 CASSPLKGTSTDTQYF TGTGCCAGTAGCCCGTTGAAGGGAACTAGCACAGATACGCAGTATTTT
14 TRBJ2-1 - TRBD1 TRBV14 CASSLPGQGSEQFF TGTGCCAGCAGCCTTCCGGGACAGGGTAGTGAGCAGTTCTTC
13 TRBJ1-2 - - TRBV6-5 CASSYLAGYGYTF TGTGCCAGCAGTTACCTGGCCGGCTATGGCTACACCTTC
16 TRBJ2-5 - - TRBV7-3 CASSLRARGDEETQYF TGTGCCAGCAGCTTAAGGGCCAGGGGAGATGAGGAGACCCAGTACTTC
17 TRBJ2-3 few TRBD2 TRBV29-1 CSVEYPVGAGVTDTQYF TGCAGCGTTGAATACCCCGTCGGGGCGGGGGTCACAGATACGCAGTATTTT
15 TRBJ1-1 - TRBD1 TRBV4-3 CASSQVGTGNTEAFF TGCGCCAGCAGCCAAGTAGGGACAGGGAACACTGAAGCTTTCTTT
15 TRBJ1-1 once TRBD1 TRBV5-1 CASSPQTGVETEAFF TGCGCCAGCAGCCCTCAAACAGGGGTTGAAACTGAAGCTTTCTTT
13 TRBJ1-5 - - TRBV5-6 CASSLGRHQPQHF TGTGCCAGCAGCTTGGGACGGCATCAGCCCCAGCATTTT
13 TRBJ1-1 - - TRBV30 CAWRLQGNTEAFF TGTGCCTGGAGACTCCAGGGCAACACTGAAGCTTTCTTT
15 TRBJ2-1 - - TRBV4-3 CASSRFSRGDNEQFF TGCGCCAGCAGCCGATTTAGCAGGGGGGACAATGAGCAGTTCTTC
13 TRBJ2-7 few TRBD2 TRBV11-1 CASSKRTSEEQYF TGTGCCAGCAGTAAAAGGACTAGCGAGGAGCAGTACTTC
16 TRBJ1-6 - - TRBV4-3 CASSQDPRGRDSPLHF TGCGCCAGCAGCCAGGACCCGAGGGGAAGGGATTCACCCCTCCACTTT
13 TRBJ2-3 - TRBD2 TRBV29-1 CSAISGSSDTQYF TGCAGCGCGATTAGCGGGTCATCGGATACGCAGTATTTT
15 TRBJ2-7 - - TRBV2 CASRTSGQPSYEQYF TGTGCCAGCAGGACCTCAGGACAACCCTCCTACGAGCAGTACTTC
13 TRBJ1-5 few TRBD1 TRBV10-3 CAIRDRGDQPQHF TGTGCCATCCGGGACAGGGGCGATCAGCCCCAGCATTTT
12 TRBJ2-1 - - TRBV25-1 CASSLFYNEQFF TGTGCCAGCAGTTTATTTTACAATGAGCAGTTCTTC
13 TRBJ2-7 - TRBD2 TRBV27 CASSPWEAGEQYF TGTGCCAGCAGCCCGTGGGAAGCGGGAGAGCAGTACTTC
15 TRBJ1-6 - - TRBV10-3 CAISEADGYNSPLHF TGTGCCATCAGTGAGGCAGATGGGTATAATTCACCCCTCCACTTT
15 TRBJ2-3 few - TRBV15 CATSRPGAGTDTQYF TGTGCCACCAGCAGGCCCGGGGCAGGCACAGATACGCAGTATTTT
13 TRBJ2-7 - - TRBV29-1 CSVDVGGAYEQYF TGCAGCGTTGACGTGGGGGGAGCCTACGAGCAGTACTTC
13 TRBJ2-5 - - TRBV5-1 CASSPGERETQYF TGCGCCAGCAGCCCCGGCGAGAGAGAGACCCAGTACTTC
13 TRBJ2-1 once - TRBV15 CATSRDLSEKQFF TGTGCCACCAGCAGAGATCTATCGGAGAAGCAGTTCTTC
15 TRBJ1-3 - - TRBV30 CAWSSRAISGNTIYF TGTGCCTGGAGTAGCAGGGCGATCTCTGGAAACACCATATATTTT